The 10 T cell receptor beta chains listed next were all sequenced from one sample in a study of control samples from healthy donors and cancer patients. Only in-frame clones appear in the TCRdb table, and some are missing; sequencing was by immunoSEQ multiplex PCR. The sample has roughly 58,000 clones; more than 70% are singletons. The material sequenced was PBMCs. Every receptor here comes from a woman in her sixties or seventies with lung cancer.

The CDR3 nucleotides read TGTGCCAGCAGCTCCAGTACTAGGCCCCAAGAGACCCAGTACTTC. Encoded protein: CASSSSTRPQETQYF. The gene calls are TRBV5-5 and TRBJ2-5, with a tentative D call TRBD2 (5 bases). CDR3 size: 15 residues. From germline, CDR1 is SGHKS and CDR2 YYEKEE (reference sequence). V was shortened by 3 bases and J by 1 base, with 13 bases between the two germline ends.

CDR3 nucleotide sequence: TGTGCTAGTGGTTATAACAGGGATAGAGCTTTCTTT. Translating gives CASGYNRDRAFF. This sequence joins TRBV12-5 and TRBJ1-1; TRBD1 might be the D (6 bases). This CDR3 has 12 residues. The V gene lost 4 bases and the J gene lost 10 bases, with 13 bases spanning the gap. The germline V gene has CDR1 LGHNT and CDR2 FRNRAP.

The chain combines TRBV21-1 with TRBJ2-3; the table names TRBD2, a call not compared with the DNA. TRBV21-1 is shown as a pseudogene. CDR3 length equals 15 residues. The CDR3 loop reads CASSKESSVTDTQYF. The DNA of the CDR3 is TGTGCCAGCAGCAAAGAAAGCTCTGTCACAGATACGCAGTATTTT.

The rearrangement uses TRBV2 and TRBJ1-2; TRBD1 aligns across 7 bases. Germline assignment: CDR1 SNHLY and CDR2 FYNNEI. This CDR3 is 13 amino acids long. With 6 bases clipped from V and 6 bases from J, the junction kept 7 bases outside the gene matches. CDR3 residues: CASRGGTADGYTF. The DNA of the CDR3 is TGTGCCAGCAGGGGAGGGACAGCGGATGGCTACACCTTC.

The V and J genes are TRBV11-3 and TRBJ2-3, with D perhaps being TRBD1 or TRBD2 (5 bases each). CDR1 is SGHNT, CDR2 YENEEA, per germline. The CDR3 covers 14 residues. V was cut by 3 bases and J by 5 bases, with 12 bases left in between. DNA of the CDR3: TGTGCCAGCAGCTTCCAGGGCCGGGGAGATACGCAGTATTTT. Its translation is CASSFQGRGDTQYF.

The rearrangement uses TRBV28 and TRBJ1-6, with 10 bases fitting TRBD1. The germline V gene encodes CDR1 MDHEN and CDR2 SYDVKM. The CDR3 sequence is 14 residues long. V lost 6 bases and J lost 7; bases outside the gene matches: 3. The CDR3, as DNA: TGTGCCAGCAGGGGACAGGGGCCCAATTCACCCCTCCACTTT. Translation gives CASRGQGPNSPLHF.

V gene TRBV5-1 combines with J gene TRBJ2-1; perhaps TRBD1 as D (5 bases). Trimming took off 0 bases at V and 4 bases at J, with 8 bases between the two ends. The CDR3 runs 14 residues. Germline V gene data show CDR1 as SGHRS and CDR2 as YFSETQ. In nucleotides, the CDR3 is TGCGCCAGCAGCTTGGCACAGGTTTACAATGAGCAGTTCTTC. Protein sequence: CASSLAQVYNEQFF.

This clone was seen only once. The chain joins TRBV5-1 to TRBJ2-7; perhaps TRBD2 as D (6 bases). This CDR3 is built from 12 residues. In germline, CDR1 is SGHRS, CDR2 YFSETQ. Trimming removed 5 bases at V and 4 bases at J, with 10 bases between. The CDR3 sequence is CASSGEVYEQYF. DNA for the CDR3: TGCGCCAGCAGTGGGGAGGTTTACGAGCAGTACTTC.

The genes are TRBV19 and TRBJ2-7; D not certain. Germline assignment: CDR1 LNHDA and CDR2 SQIVND (reference sequence). The CDR3 spans 11 residues. Trimming shortened V by 4 bases and J by 7 bases, and 8 bases separated the two germline ends. The CDR3 region is CASSTSWEQYF. The CDR3 DNA reads as TGTGCCAGTAGTACGAGCTGGGAGCAGTACTTC.

This clone was picked up one time. The chain links TRBV5-1 to TRBJ2-7; 9 nucleotides agree with TRBD1. Germline V gene lookup returns CDR1 SGHRS and CDR2 YFSETQ. CDR3 length: 13 residues. V gave up 3 bases and J gave up 4 bases; unmatched junction bases: 2. CDR3 amino acids: CASSWGTGYEQYF. CDR3 coding DNA: TGCGCCAGCAGCTGGGGGACAGGGTACGAGCAGTACTTC. The whole variable domain, remainder taken from reference TRBV5-1 and TRBJ2-7, is KAGVTQTPRYLIKTRGQQVTLSCSPISGHRSVSWYQQTPGQGLQFLFEYFSETQRNKGNFPGRFSGRQFSNSRSEMNVSTLELGDSALYLCASSWGTGYEQYFGPGTRLTVT.